These T cell receptor beta chains were read from a single sample in a study of blood T cell repertoires in COVID-19. The repertoire was sequenced with immunoSEQ multiplex PCR; TCRdb's copy has only in-frame clones and lacks some. The sample carries approximately 200,000 clones, about 81% recorded once. Sequencing was performed on peripheral blood. The origin of the receptors is a woman older than 75 with COVID-19, enrolled during active disease. Both conserved end residues are part of each CDR3. A D gene is named only where the DNA matches it firmly. The size field is filled for only some rows; it gives once, few, many or a size class.

v_call: TRBV10-3
clone_size: once
cdr3_length: 13
d_call: NA
j_call: TRBJ1-2
cdr3_aa: CAIRPTETYGYTF
cdr3_nt: TGTGCCATCAGGCCTACAGAGACCTATGGCTACACCTTC

v_call: TRBV7-2
clone_size: few
cdr3_length: 14
d_call: NA
j_call: TRBJ2-2
cdr3_aa: CASSLAVSSGELFF
cdr3_nt: TGTGCCAGCAGCTTAGCTGTGAGTTCCGGGGAGCTGTTTTTT

v_call: TRBV7-9
clone_size: NA
cdr3_length: 14
d_call: TRBD1
j_call: TRBJ1-2
cdr3_aa: CASSWGQLNYGYTF
cdr3_nt: TGTGCCAGCAGCTGGGGACAGCTAAACTATGGCTACACCTTC

v_call: TRBV5-6
clone_size: NA
cdr3_length: 16
d_call: NA
j_call: TRBJ1-1
cdr3_aa: CASSLNGTRMNTEAFF
cdr3_nt: TGTGCCAGCAGCTTAAATGGTACCAGGATGAACACTGAAGCTTTCTTT

v_call: TRBV14
clone_size: NA
cdr3_length: 14
d_call: TRBD1
j_call: TRBJ2-2
cdr3_aa: CASSRDRATGELFF
cdr3_nt: TGTGCCAGCAGCCGCGACAGGGCGACCGGGGAGCTGTTTTTT

v_call: TRBV28
clone_size: NA
cdr3_length: 12
d_call: TRBD1
j_call: TRBJ2-3
cdr3_aa: CASSLRQGAQYF
cdr3_nt: TGTGCCAGCAGTTTAAGGCAGGGGGCGCAGTATTTT

v_call: TRBV27
clone_size: NA
cdr3_length: 14
d_call: NA
j_call: TRBJ1-5
cdr3_aa: CASRQGGGNQPQHF
cdr3_nt: TGTGCCAGCCGCCAGGGAGGAGGCAATCAGCCCCAGCATTTT

v_call: TRBV7-6
clone_size: NA
cdr3_length: 15
d_call: TRBD1
j_call: TRBJ1-4
cdr3_aa: CASSSAGGRAGKLFF
cdr3_nt: TGTGCCAGCAGCTCCGCAGGGGGCCGGGCGGGAAAACTGTTTTTT

v_call: TRBV6-6
clone_size: NA
cdr3_length: 15
d_call: TRBD1
j_call: TRBJ1-4
cdr3_aa: CASSLGQGNNEKLFF
cdr3_nt: TGTGCCAGCAGTTTGGGACAGGGAAATAATGAAAAACTGTTTTTT

v_call: TRBV24-1
clone_size: once
cdr3_length: 12
d_call: NA
j_call: TRBJ1-4
cdr3_aa: CATSPGDEKLFF
cdr3_nt: TGTGCCACCAGTCCAGGGGATGAAAAACTGTTTTTT

v_call: TRBV7-2
clone_size: once
cdr3_length: 15
d_call: NA
j_call: TRBJ1-2
cdr3_aa: CASFLGGEGDYGYTF
cdr3_nt: TGTGCCAGCTTTTTAGGGGGAGAGGGAGACTATGGCTACACCTTC

v_call: TRBV11-3
clone_size: NA
cdr3_length: 14
d_call: TRBD1
j_call: TRBJ2-1
cdr3_aa: CASSRDGSDRGRFF
cdr3_nt: TGTGCCAGCAGCAGAGACGGTTCGGACAGGGGTAGGTTCTTC

v_call: TRBV24-1
clone_size: NA
cdr3_length: 18
d_call: TRBD1
j_call: TRBJ1-5
cdr3_aa: CATSLTGPEWPSNQPQHF
cdr3_nt: TGTGCCACCAGTTTGACAGGGCCTGAATGGCCTAGCAATCAGCCCCAGCATTTT

v_call: TRBV28
clone_size: NA
cdr3_length: 14
d_call: NA
j_call: TRBJ2-5
cdr3_aa: CASSLWASRETQYF
cdr3_nt: TGTGCCAGCAGTTTATGGGCTAGCCGCGAGACCCAGTACTTC

v_call: TRBV11-3
clone_size: few
cdr3_length: 15
d_call: TRBD1
j_call: TRBJ1-3
cdr3_aa: CASSPRDSSGNTIYF
cdr3_nt: TGTGCCAGCAGCCCCCGGGACAGCTCTGGAAACACCATATATTTT